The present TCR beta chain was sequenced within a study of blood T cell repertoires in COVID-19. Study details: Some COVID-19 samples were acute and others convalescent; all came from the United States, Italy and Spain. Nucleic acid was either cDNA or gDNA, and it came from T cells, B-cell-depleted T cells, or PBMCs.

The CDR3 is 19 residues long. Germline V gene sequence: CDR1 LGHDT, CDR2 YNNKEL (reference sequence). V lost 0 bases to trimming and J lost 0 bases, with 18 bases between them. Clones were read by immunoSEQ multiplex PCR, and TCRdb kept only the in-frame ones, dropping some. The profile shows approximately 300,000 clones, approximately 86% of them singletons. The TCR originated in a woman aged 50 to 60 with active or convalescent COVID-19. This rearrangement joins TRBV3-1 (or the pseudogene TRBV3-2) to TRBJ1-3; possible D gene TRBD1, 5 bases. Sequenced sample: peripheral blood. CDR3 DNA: TGTGCCAGCAGCCAAGATCGGGTCGCCCAGGGCACCTCTGGAAACACCATATATTTT. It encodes CASSQDRVAQGTSGNTIYF.